These T cell receptor beta chains were read from a single sample in a study of T cells after yellow fever vaccination. TCRdb analysed the 5' RACE reads with MiXCR anew, one entry per CDR3 protein. Here the sample spans 150,000 to 200,000 distinct CDR3 sequences, 8% to 13% being singletons. The source material was CD8+ T cells sorted from PBMCs, sampled 15 days after the yellow fever booster vaccination. The receptors come from a man younger than 35 who received the YFV17D yellow fever vaccine. Each CDR3 is given with its conserved first and last residue. D genes are given only for firm matches. The size of a clone is reported for some rows only, either as once, few or many, or as a class for expanded clones.

v_call: TRBV13; cdr3_length: 14; clone_size: -; d_call: -; j_call: TRBJ1-1; cdr3_nt: TGTGCCAGCAGCATCAGGCGAATGAACACTGAAGCTTTCTTT; cdr3_aa: CASSIRRMNTEAFF
v_call: TRBV7-9; cdr3_length: 15; clone_size: few; d_call: -; j_call: TRBJ1-2; cdr3_nt: TGTGCCAGCAGCTTAGGCGGCAGGGAGGAAAGTGGCTACACCTTC; cdr3_aa: CASSLGGREESGYTF
v_call: TRBV28; cdr3_length: 14; clone_size: few; d_call: -; j_call: TRBJ2-5; cdr3_nt: TGTGCCAGCAGTTTGGGTACACCCGAAGAGACCCAGTACTTC; cdr3_aa: CASSLGTPEETQYF
v_call: TRBV15; cdr3_length: 13; clone_size: -; d_call: -; j_call: TRBJ2-5; cdr3_nt: TGTGCCACCAGCCCAAGGGGGGGAGAGACCCAGTACTTC; cdr3_aa: CATSPRGGETQYF
v_call: TRBV24-1; cdr3_length: 13; clone_size: few; d_call: -; j_call: TRBJ2-1; cdr3_nt: TGTGCCACCAGTGCCGCCCTCCAGGGGCCTAGGTTCTTC; cdr3_aa: CATSAALQGPRFF
v_call: TRBV13; cdr3_length: 15; clone_size: -; d_call: -; j_call: TRBJ2-7; cdr3_nt: TGTGCCAGCAGCTTAGTTACCGGTAGCTCCTACGAGCAGTACTTC; cdr3_aa: CASSLVTGSSYEQYF
v_call: TRBV18; cdr3_length: 15; clone_size: -; d_call: -; j_call: TRBJ1-1; cdr3_nt: TGTGCCAGCTCACCCCGCAGACCAGGGAGAATTGAAGCTTTCTTT; cdr3_aa: CASSPRRPGRIEAFF
v_call: TRBV27; cdr3_length: 11; clone_size: few; d_call: -; j_call: TRBJ2-7; cdr3_nt: TGTGCCAGCAGCCTCGGGCTCGAGCAGTACTTC; cdr3_aa: CASSLGLEQYF
v_call: TRBV7-2; cdr3_length: 17; clone_size: -; d_call: -; j_call: TRBJ2-1; cdr3_nt: TGTGCCAGCAGGCCCCCTCGCGCGACTAGCTCCTACAATGAGCAGTTCTTC; cdr3_aa: CASRPPRATSSYNEQFF
v_call: TRBV27; cdr3_length: 13; clone_size: -; d_call: -; j_call: TRBJ1-5; cdr3_nt: TGTGCCAGCAGTTGGGGACAAAATCAGCCCCAGCATTTT; cdr3_aa: CASSWGQNQPQHF
v_call: TRBV29-1; cdr3_length: 11; clone_size: few; d_call: -; j_call: TRBJ1-2; cdr3_nt: TGCAGCGTTGTAACAGCTTATGGCTACACCTTC; cdr3_aa: CSVVTAYGYTF
v_call: TRBV2; cdr3_length: 12; clone_size: many; d_call: -; j_call: TRBJ2-1; cdr3_nt: TGTGCCAGCAGCCTCAGGGGCGGGGAGCAGTTCTTC; cdr3_aa: CASSLRGGEQFF
v_call: TRBV25-1; cdr3_length: 16; clone_size: few; d_call: TRBD1; j_call: TRBJ1-1; cdr3_nt: TGTGCCAGCAGTGAATATTCAGACAGGGAGAACACTGAAGCTTTCTTT; cdr3_aa: CASSEYSDRENTEAFF
v_call: TRBV12-3/TRBV12-4; cdr3_length: 13; clone_size: -; d_call: -; j_call: TRBJ1-1; cdr3_nt: TGTGCCAGCAGTTTCACTACAACTGCGGAAGCTTTCTTT; cdr3_aa: CASSFTTTAEAFF
v_call: TRBV15; cdr3_length: 13; clone_size: many; d_call: -; j_call: TRBJ1-6; cdr3_nt: TGTGCCACCAGCAGACGTCCCGATTCACCCCTCCACTTT; cdr3_aa: CATSRRPDSPLHF
v_call: TRBV6-6; cdr3_length: 17; clone_size: many; d_call: TRBD2; j_call: TRBJ2-1; cdr3_nt: TGTGCCAGCAGTCCCTTCGGGCGGGGGGCCCAAAACAATGAGCAGTTCTTC; cdr3_aa: CASSPFGRGAQNNEQFF
v_call: TRBV7-9; cdr3_length: 15; clone_size: many; d_call: TRBD2; j_call: TRBJ2-1; cdr3_nt: TGTGCCAGCAGTCCGCCCTCAGCGGGGTACAATGAGCAGTTCTTC; cdr3_aa: CASSPPSAGYNEQFF
v_call: TRBV29-1; cdr3_length: 13; clone_size: many; d_call: TRBD1; j_call: TRBJ2-3; cdr3_nt: TGCAGCGTCCATGACAGGGCCCCAGATACGCAGTATTTT; cdr3_aa: CSVHDRAPDTQYF
v_call: TRBV3-1; cdr3_length: 15; clone_size: few; d_call: -; j_call: TRBJ1-5; cdr3_nt: TGTGCCAGCAGCCAAGCCCCCCGGGGGAACCAGCCCCAGCATTTT; cdr3_aa: CASSQAPRGNQPQHF
v_call: TRBV2; cdr3_length: 14; clone_size: -; d_call: -; j_call: TRBJ2-5; cdr3_nt: TGTGCCAGCAGTGAGGGGCCGCTGGCAGAGACCCAGTACTTC; cdr3_aa: CASSEGPLAETQYF
v_call: TRBV4-1; cdr3_length: 18; clone_size: -; d_call: TRBD1; j_call: TRBJ2-6; cdr3_nt: TGCGCCAGCAGCCAAGATCGCACAGGGGTTGCTGGGGCCAACGTCCTGACTTTC; cdr3_aa: CASSQDRTGVAGANVLTF
v_call: TRBV27; cdr3_length: 13; clone_size: few; d_call: -; j_call: TRBJ2-7; cdr3_nt: TGTGCCAGCAGTTTACGGCATACCTACGAGCAGTACTTC; cdr3_aa: CASSLRHTYEQYF
v_call: TRBV4-2; cdr3_length: 16; clone_size: many; d_call: TRBD1; j_call: TRBJ2-7; cdr3_nt: TGTGCCAGCAGCCAAGAGGGGACAGGGGGAATCTACGAGCAGTACTTC; cdr3_aa: CASSQEGTGGIYEQYF
v_call: TRBV4-1; cdr3_length: 16; clone_size: few; d_call: TRBD1; j_call: TRBJ1-5; cdr3_nt: TGCGCCAGCAGCCAAGAATTGGGACAGACTAATCAGCCCCAGCATTTT; cdr3_aa: CASSQELGQTNQPQHF
v_call: TRBV5-7; cdr3_length: 15; clone_size: few; d_call: TRBD2; j_call: TRBJ2-5; cdr3_nt: TGTGCCAGCAGGGATAGCGGGGCCCCCCAAGAGACCCAGTACTTC; cdr3_aa: CASRDSGAPQETQYF
v_call: TRBV4-3; cdr3_length: 14; clone_size: -; d_call: -; j_call: TRBJ1-6; cdr3_nt: TGCGCCAGCAGCCAAGATCCCAGTAATTCACCCCTCCACTTT; cdr3_aa: CASSQDPSNSPLHF
v_call: TRBV6-2/TRBV6-3; cdr3_length: 12; clone_size: -; d_call: -; j_call: TRBJ2-1; cdr3_nt: TGTGCCAGCAGGATACCGGACAATGAGCAGTTCTTC; cdr3_aa: CASRIPDNEQFF
v_call: TRBV11-2; cdr3_length: 15; clone_size: many; d_call: -; j_call: TRBJ2-2; cdr3_nt: TGTGCCAGCAGCTTAGTCGGGGTACGCACCGGGGAGCTGTTTTTT; cdr3_aa: CASSLVGVRTGELFF
v_call: TRBV6-2/TRBV6-3; cdr3_length: 15; clone_size: -; d_call: -; j_call: TRBJ1-1; cdr3_nt: TGTGCCAGCCTCCACCGCAGGGAGATAGAAACTGAAGCTTTCTTT; cdr3_aa: CASLHRREIETEAFF
v_call: TRBV5-6; cdr3_length: 13; clone_size: -; d_call: -; j_call: TRBJ2-7; cdr3_nt: TGTGCCAGCAGCTTGGCCGGGGCGGTCGAGCAGTACTTC; cdr3_aa: CASSLAGAVEQYF
v_call: TRBV4-1; cdr3_length: 18; clone_size: -; d_call: TRBD1; j_call: TRBJ2-1; cdr3_nt: TGCGCCAGCAGCCAAGATCCGGGACAGGGGGCGCCTTTCAATGAGCAGTTCTTC; cdr3_aa: CASSQDPGQGAPFNEQFF
v_call: TRBV5-1; cdr3_length: 16; clone_size: few; d_call: TRBD1; j_call: TRBJ1-1; cdr3_nt: TGCGCCAGCAGCTTTGGACCTCAGGGGGATGGGACTGAAGCTTTCTTT; cdr3_aa: CASSFGPQGDGTEAFF
v_call: TRBV20-1; cdr3_length: 14; clone_size: few; d_call: TRBD1; j_call: TRBJ2-7; cdr3_nt: TGCAGTGCTAGACTACGGGACAGGAGTTACGAGCAGTACTTC; cdr3_aa: CSARLRDRSYEQYF
v_call: TRBV7-7; cdr3_length: 15; clone_size: many; d_call: TRBD2; j_call: TRBJ2-2; cdr3_nt: TGTGCTAGCAGCTGGACTAGCGGGGGCACCGGGGAGCTGTTTTTT; cdr3_aa: CASSWTSGGTGELFF
v_call: TRBV5-4; cdr3_length: 14; clone_size: -; d_call: -; j_call: TRBJ1-2; cdr3_nt: TGTGCCAGCAGCTTGGGGGACGTAATCTATGGCTACACCTTC; cdr3_aa: CASSLGDVIYGYTF
v_call: TRBV7-3; cdr3_length: 14; clone_size: few; d_call: -; j_call: TRBJ2-2; cdr3_nt: TGTGCCAGCAGCTTAAACAGCTACACCGGGGAGCTGTTTTTT; cdr3_aa: CASSLNSYTGELFF
v_call: TRBV7-9; cdr3_length: 16; clone_size: few; d_call: -; j_call: TRBJ2-5; cdr3_nt: TGTGCCAGCAGCTTAGAAGGGGAGCTACCGCAAGAGACCCAGTACTTC; cdr3_aa: CASSLEGELPQETQYF
v_call: TRBV11-2; cdr3_length: 17; clone_size: -; d_call: TRBD1; j_call: TRBJ1-5; cdr3_nt: TGTGCCAGCAGCGACCGGGGACAGGGTGAACGCAATCAGCCCCAGCATTTT; cdr3_aa: CASSDRGQGERNQPQHF
v_call: TRBV4-2; cdr3_length: 19; clone_size: few; d_call: TRBD1; j_call: TRBJ1-2; cdr3_nt: TGTGCCAGCAGCGGCCTCGTTGGGGACAGAAATAAGATTAGCTATGGCTACACCTTC; cdr3_aa: CASSGLVGDRNKISYGYTF
v_call: TRBV5-1; cdr3_length: 15; clone_size: few; d_call: -; j_call: TRBJ2-7; cdr3_nt: TGCGCCAGCAGCTCCTTAGCGGATCCGACCTACGAGCAGTACTTC; cdr3_aa: CASSSLADPTYEQYF
v_call: TRBV4-1; cdr3_length: 11; clone_size: -; d_call: TRBD1; j_call: TRBJ1-1; cdr3_nt: TGCGCCAGCAGCGGAGGACAGGAGGCTTTCTTT; cdr3_aa: CASSGGQEAFF
v_call: TRBV12-3/TRBV12-4; cdr3_length: 11; clone_size: -; d_call: -; j_call: TRBJ2-7; cdr3_nt: TGTGCCAGCAGCCCCGACTACCACCGGTACTTC; cdr3_aa: CASSPDYHRYF